These 18 T cell receptor beta chains were all obtained from the same sample, sequenced in a study of CD8+CD57+ T cells in acquired aplastic anemia. CDR3 and TCR beta VDJ profiling relied on a genomic DNA template. MiXCR, applied by TCRdb to the reads, yields one record per CDR3 protein. The sample yields 100,000 to 150,000 distinct CDR3 sequences, 48% seen once. The sample taken for sequencing was sorted CD4+, CD8+, or CD8+CD57+ T cells (not recorded which) from PBMCs. The origin of the receptors is a human donor in good health, serving as a control.

This chain connects TRBV12-3 or TRBV12-4 to TRBJ1-5, with D perhaps TRBD1 (6 bases). V lost 5 bases and J lost 4, with 15 bases in between. The CDR3 consists of 15 residues. CDR3 in DNA: TGTGCCAGCAGTGATGGGGGGGCGAAAAATCAGCCCCAGCATTTT. The encoded protein is CASSDGGAKNQPQHF.

Worth noting for this clonotype: Its ends do not fully match the called genes, so a read error is possible. The rearrangement links TRBV20-1 to TRBJ1-1; a weak D match, TRBD1 (5 bases). The CDR3 length is 13 residues. Germline CDR1 and CDR2: DFQATT and SNEGSKA (reference sequence). The CDR3 nucleotides are TGTAGTGCCCAAACACAGGCGGACACTGAAGCTTTCTTT. Protein product: CSAQTQADTEAFF.

This clonotype was detected ten times or more. The gene calls are TRBV30 and TRBJ1-3; D might be TRBD1 (5 bases). Trimming took off 3 bases at V and 1 base at J, with 10 bases between the two ends. The CDR3 loop spans 14 amino acids. CDR1 is GTSNPN and CDR2 is SVGIG in the germline V gene (reference sequence). The CDR3 here is CAWRPGDSGNTIYF. The CDR3 DNA follows: TGTGCCTGGAGGCCGGGGGATTCTGGAAACACCATATATTTT.

This clonotype was observed at least ten times. The chain carries TRBV18 and TRBJ2-7; D gene ambiguous. The ends were cut back, 5 bases at V and 0 bases at J, with 14 bases in the middle. Germline CDR1 and CDR2: KGHSH and LQKENI. The CDR3 is 15 amino acids. CDR3 bases: TGTGCCAGCTCAACCTATGAACCCAGCTCCTACGAGCAGTACTTC. Residues: CASSTYEPSSYEQYF.

The chain employs TRBV5-8 and TRBJ1-2; no reliable D call. The CDR3 totals 12 residues. The V end was cut by 3 bases, the J end by 8 bases, with 11 bases between. Germline V gene data show CDR1 as SGHTS and CDR2 as YDEGEE. CDR3: CASSYDMRGYTF. The CDR3, as DNA: TGTGCCAGCAGCTATGACATGAGGGGCTACACCTTC.

This clonotype has a count of ten or more. V is TRBV6-2 or TRBV6-3 and J is TRBJ1-1, with unresolved D. Germline V CDR1 and CDR2: MNHEY, SVGEGT. The CDR3 spans 12 residues. Trimming stripped 5 bases from V and 4 bases from J, with 8 bases between. The CDR3 DNA reads as TGTGCCAGCAGTAACCCACTCACTGAAGCTTTCTTT. Amino acids: CASSNPLTEAFF.

This clonotype has just one count. The genes are TRBV7-6 and TRBJ1-1; D not certain. Looked up from germline, CDR1 is SGHVS and CDR2 is FNYEAQ. The CDR3 length is 12 residues. The V end was cut by 2 bases, the J end by 5 bases, with 6 bases between. This chain's CDR3 is CASSLFMTEAFF. The CDR3 coding sequence is TGTGCCAGCAGCTTATTTATGACTGAAGCTTTCTTT.

This clonotype appeared a few times. The chain joins TRBV7-9 to TRBJ1-6; 9 nucleotides agree with TRBD1. With V trimmed by 5 bases and J by 10 bases, 9 bases remained unmatched. Germline CDR1 is SEHNR and CDR2 is FQNEAQ (reference sequence). CDR3 length: 15 amino acids. The CDR3 sequence: CASSRSGQGESPLHF. In nucleotides, the CDR3 is TGTGCCAGCAGCAGATCGGGACAGGGTGAATCACCCCTCCACTTT.

This clonotype was counted at least ten times. V and J are TRBV6-2 or TRBV6-3 and TRBJ2-5; D is perhaps TRBD1 or TRBD2 (6 bases each). Trimming removed 2 bases at V and 5 bases at J, with 12 bases between. The CDR3 is 14 amino acids. Germline V gene lookup returns CDR1 MNHEY and CDR2 SVGEGT. CDR3 DNA sequence: TGTGCCAGCAGTTACACGGGGGCCTGGGAGACCCAGTACTTC. It specifies CASSYTGAWETQYF.

This clonotype turned up a few times. V is TRBV29-1 and J is TRBJ2-5, with 11 nucleotides matching TRBD1. Germline CDR1 and CDR2: SQVTM and ANQGSEA. V lost 3 bases to trimming and J lost 5 bases; unmatched junction nucleotides: 11. The CDR3 contains 16 residues. CDR3 sequence: CSVDQDRGRRSETQYF. CDR3 coding DNA: TGCAGCGTTGATCAGGACAGGGGGCGTAGGTCGGAGACCCAGTACTTC.

The V and J genes are TRBV13 and TRBJ1-1; D might be TRBD1 (6 bases). This CDR3 is built from 12 residues. Trimming removed 7 bases at V and 3 bases at J, with 9 bases between. Germline V gene sequence: CDR1 PRHDT, CDR2 FYEKMQ (reference sequence). The CDR3 is CASNREDTEAFF. CDR3 sequence (DNA): TGTGCCAGCAACAGGGAGGACACTGAAGCTTTCTTT.

In this sample, this clonotype turned up many times. The V gene is TRBV11-2, the J gene TRBJ1-1; 7 bases are shared with TRBD1. After removal of 5 bases from V and 0 bases from J, the junction contained 6 bases not matched to a gene. CDR1 and CDR2 from the germline V gene are SGHAT and FQNNGV. CDR3 length: 15 residues. The CDR3 is CASSPRQGLNTEAFF. CDR3 sequence (DNA): TGTGCCAGCAGCCCTCGACAGGGACTGAACACTGAAGCTTTCTTT.

This clonotype was found many times. The chain links TRBV6-1 to TRBJ1-3, with D possibly being TRBD1 (5 bases). Germline-derived CDR1 and CDR2 are MNHNS and SASEGT. CDR3 length: 15 residues. The germline V and J ends were trimmed by 6 bases and 0 bases, with 12 bases remaining between them. The CDR3 nucleotides read TGTGCCAGCAGCCGGGACGAACGCTCTGGAAACACCATATATTTT. The encoded protein is CASSRDERSGNTIYF.

The chain has TRBV29-1 and TRBJ2-6; D unresolved. The CDR3 is 13 amino acids. V lost 5 bases and J lost 2, with 7 bases in between. Germline CDR1 and CDR2: SQVTM and ANQGSEA. The DNA for the CDR3 is TGCAGCGTTAAAATCCCTGGGGCCAACGTCCTGACTTTC. Translating it yields CSVKIPGANVLTF.

The chain carries TRBV2 and TRBJ2-3, with 12 bases aligning to TRBD2. Germline V gives CDR1 SNHLY, CDR2 FYNNEI. This CDR3 is 15 amino acids long. The junction had 11 bases not matched to a gene; V was cut back by 9 bases and J by 7 bases. CDR3 residues: CARHTGTSGSYTQYF. CDR3 coding DNA: TGTGCCAGGCACACCGGGACTAGCGGGTCGTATACGCAGTATTTT.

There are many counts of this clonotype. The chain carries TRBV3-1 and TRBJ1-1; D is uncertain. Germline V lookup: CDR1 LGHDT, CDR2 YNNKEL (reference sequence). Trimming removed 0 bases at V and 8 bases at J, with 10 bases between. The CDR3 totals 13 residues. The chain's CDR3 is CASSQEAEIEAFF. DNA for the CDR3: TGTGCCAGCAGCCAAGAGGCAGAGATCGAAGCTTTCTTT.

The chain is built from TRBV15 and TRBJ2-1; D could derive from TRBD1 or TRBD2 (5 bases each). Trimming left V 1 base short and J 5 bases short, with 12 bases between. CDR3 length equals 15 residues. Germline CDR1 reads LNHNV; CDR2 reads YYDKDF (reference sequence). The CDR3 sequence: CATSRVLGTDNEQFF. In nucleotides, the CDR3 is TGTGCCACCAGCAGAGTATTAGGGACCGACAATGAGCAGTTCTTC.

This sequence joins TRBV2 and TRBJ2-5; 7 positions agree with TRBD1. CDR3 length: 15 amino acids. Germline values: CDR1 SNHLY, CDR2 FYNNEI. After removal of 8 bases from V and 2 bases from J, the junction contained 11 bases not matched to a gene. This CDR3 is CASRAGTVQQETQYF. Here the CDR3 DNA reads TGTGCCAGCCGGGCCGGGACAGTTCAGCAAGAGACCCAGTACTTC.